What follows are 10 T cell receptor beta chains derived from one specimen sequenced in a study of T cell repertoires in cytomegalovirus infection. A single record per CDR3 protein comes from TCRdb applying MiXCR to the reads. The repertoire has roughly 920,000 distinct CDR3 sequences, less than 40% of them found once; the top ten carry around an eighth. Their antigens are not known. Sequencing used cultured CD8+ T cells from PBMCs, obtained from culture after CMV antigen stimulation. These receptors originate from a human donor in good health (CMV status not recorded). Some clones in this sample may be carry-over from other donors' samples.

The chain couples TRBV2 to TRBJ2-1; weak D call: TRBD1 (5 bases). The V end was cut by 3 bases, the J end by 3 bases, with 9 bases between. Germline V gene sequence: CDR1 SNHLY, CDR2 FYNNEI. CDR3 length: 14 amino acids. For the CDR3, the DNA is TGTGCCAGCAGTGAGGTGACAGACTACAATGAGCAGTTCTTC. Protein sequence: CASSEVTDYNEQFF.

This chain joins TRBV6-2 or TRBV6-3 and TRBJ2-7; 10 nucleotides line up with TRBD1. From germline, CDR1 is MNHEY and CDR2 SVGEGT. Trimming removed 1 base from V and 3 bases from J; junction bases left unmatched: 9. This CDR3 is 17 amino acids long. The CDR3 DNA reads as TGTGCCAGCAGTTACTTGGGGACCGGGACAGGGGACTACGAGCAGTACGTC. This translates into CASSYLGTGTGDYEQYV.

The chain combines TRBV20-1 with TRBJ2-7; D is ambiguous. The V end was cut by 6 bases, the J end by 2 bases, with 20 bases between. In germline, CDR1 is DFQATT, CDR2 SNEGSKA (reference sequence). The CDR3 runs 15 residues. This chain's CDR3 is CSATLRTGSTYEQYF. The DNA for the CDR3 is TGCAGTGCCACCCTTCGAACCGGGTCCACCTACGAGCAGTACTTC.

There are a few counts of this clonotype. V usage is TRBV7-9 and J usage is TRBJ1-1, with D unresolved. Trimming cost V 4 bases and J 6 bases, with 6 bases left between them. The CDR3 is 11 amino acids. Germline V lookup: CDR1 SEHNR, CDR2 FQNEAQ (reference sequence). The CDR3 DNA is TGTGCCAGCAGCTGGCAGTCTGAAGCTTTCTTT. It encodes CASSWQSEAFF.

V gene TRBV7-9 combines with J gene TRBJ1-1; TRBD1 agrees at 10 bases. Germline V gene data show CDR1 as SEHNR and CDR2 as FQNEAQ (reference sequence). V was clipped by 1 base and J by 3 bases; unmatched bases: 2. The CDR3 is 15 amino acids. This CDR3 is CASSLGDRGHTEAFF. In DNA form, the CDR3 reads TGTGCCAGCAGCTTAGGGGACAGGGGTCACACTGAAGCTTTCTTT.

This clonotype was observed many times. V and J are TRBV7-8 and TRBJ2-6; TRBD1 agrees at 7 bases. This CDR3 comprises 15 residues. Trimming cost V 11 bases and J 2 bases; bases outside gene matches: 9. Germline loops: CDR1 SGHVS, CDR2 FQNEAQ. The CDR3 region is CAFLGGFPGANVLTF. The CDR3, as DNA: TGTGCCTTCCTAGGGGGCTTTCCTGGGGCCAACGTCCTGACTTTC.

CDR3 amino acids: CASSSRNYVETQYF. The DNA of the CDR3 is TGCGCCAGCAGCTCACGGAACTATGTGGAGACCCAGTACTTC. The rearrangement uses TRBV5-1 and TRBJ2-5; D gene ambiguous. Trimming shortened V by 3 bases and J by 5 bases, and 14 bases separated the two germline ends. Germline V CDR1 and CDR2: SGHRS, YFSETQ. The CDR3 runs 14 residues.

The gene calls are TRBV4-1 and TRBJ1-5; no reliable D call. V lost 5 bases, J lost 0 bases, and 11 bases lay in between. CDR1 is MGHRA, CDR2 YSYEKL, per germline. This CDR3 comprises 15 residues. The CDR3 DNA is TGCGCCAGCAGCTTAAACGACGGTAGCAATCAGCCCCAGCATTTT. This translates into CASSLNDGSNQPQHF.

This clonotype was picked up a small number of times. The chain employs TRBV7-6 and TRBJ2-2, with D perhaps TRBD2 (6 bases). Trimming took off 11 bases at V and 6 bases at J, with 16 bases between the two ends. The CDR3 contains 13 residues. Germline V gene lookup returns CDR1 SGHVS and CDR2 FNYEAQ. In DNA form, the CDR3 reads TGTGCCGCTCGGGACTCCGGGGCCGGGGAGCTGTTTTTT. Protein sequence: CAARDSGAGELFF.

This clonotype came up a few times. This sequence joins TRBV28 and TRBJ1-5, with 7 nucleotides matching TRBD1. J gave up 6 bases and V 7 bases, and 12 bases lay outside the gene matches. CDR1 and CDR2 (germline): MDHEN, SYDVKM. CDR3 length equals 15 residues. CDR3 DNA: TGTGCCAGCACCTTCCCGGAGGGGGCGAGTCAGCCCCAGCATTTT. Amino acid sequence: CASTFPEGASQPQHF.